This T cell receptor (beta chain) emerged from a study of breast tumors, draining lymph nodes, adjacent tissues. This CDR3 spans 14 amino acids. CDR1 and CDR2 from the germline V gene are SEHNR and FQNEAQ (reference sequence). Each CDR3 protein gets one entry after TCRdb re-called the multiplex PCR reads with MiXCR. The sample has some 120,000 distinct CDR3 sequences, just under 20% seen once. Axillary draining lymph nodes of breast cancer patients supplied the node samples. In the case of this clonotype: A much larger clone differs from this one at a single base, so this may be a read error.

The sequenced sample consisted of axillary lymph node tissue. The receptor's source is a female donor with breast cancer. Some clones in this sample may be carry-over from other donors' samples. The chain uses TRBV7-9 and TRBJ1-4; D is unresolved. The CDR3 DNA follows: TGTGCCAGCGGCTTTACAGCAACTAATGAAAAACTGTTTTTT. Translating gives CASGFTATNEKLFF.